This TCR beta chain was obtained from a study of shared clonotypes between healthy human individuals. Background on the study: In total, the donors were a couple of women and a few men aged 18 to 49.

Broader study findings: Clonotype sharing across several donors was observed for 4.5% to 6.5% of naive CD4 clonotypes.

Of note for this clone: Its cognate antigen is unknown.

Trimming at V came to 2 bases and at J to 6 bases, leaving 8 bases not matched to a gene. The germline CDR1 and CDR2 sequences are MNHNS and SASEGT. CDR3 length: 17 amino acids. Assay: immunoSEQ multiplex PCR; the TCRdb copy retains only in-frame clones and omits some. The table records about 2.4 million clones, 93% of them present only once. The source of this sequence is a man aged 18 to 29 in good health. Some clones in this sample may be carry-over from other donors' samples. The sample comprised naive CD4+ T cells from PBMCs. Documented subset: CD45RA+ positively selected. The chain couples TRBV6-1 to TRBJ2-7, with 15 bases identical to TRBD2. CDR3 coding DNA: TGTGCCAGCAGTGAACCGGGGGGACTAGCGGGAGGTGGCGAGCAGTACTTC. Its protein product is CASSEPGGLAGGGEQYF.